The clone carrying this T cell receptor (beta chain) was counted many times. Its antigen is currently unknown. This sample is part of a study of neurological immune-mediated disorders. Findings and caveats of the study: Clinical and MRI features did not associate with the cluster found in multiple sclerosis patients. One related-CDR3 cluster, which may be a signature, held the repertoires of 18 of 34 multiple sclerosis patients after phylogenetic grouping.

The CDR3 has 15 residues. CDR1 is LGHDT and CDR2 is YNNKEL in the germline V gene (reference sequence). J lost 4 bases, V lost 1 base, and 3 bases had no gene match. The cDNA was generated through 5'RACE incorporating 10-nucleotide random UMIs. In every sequencing run, more than 200 million TCR-beta sequences were generated from 15-18 subjects. TCRdb ran MiXCR on the 5' RACE reads and lists one entry per CDR3 protein. The profile shows roughly 71,000 distinct CDR3 sequences, approximately 4.1% of them singletons. The sequence was obtained from a man younger than 45 with multiple sclerosis. The chain is built from TRBV3-1 and TRBJ2-1, with 8 bases matching TRBD2. Sequenced sample: PBMCs. The DNA for the CDR3 is TGTGCCAGCAGCCAAGTTGCGGGGGGTTACAATGAGCAGTTCTTC. This encodes CASSQVAGGYNEQFF.